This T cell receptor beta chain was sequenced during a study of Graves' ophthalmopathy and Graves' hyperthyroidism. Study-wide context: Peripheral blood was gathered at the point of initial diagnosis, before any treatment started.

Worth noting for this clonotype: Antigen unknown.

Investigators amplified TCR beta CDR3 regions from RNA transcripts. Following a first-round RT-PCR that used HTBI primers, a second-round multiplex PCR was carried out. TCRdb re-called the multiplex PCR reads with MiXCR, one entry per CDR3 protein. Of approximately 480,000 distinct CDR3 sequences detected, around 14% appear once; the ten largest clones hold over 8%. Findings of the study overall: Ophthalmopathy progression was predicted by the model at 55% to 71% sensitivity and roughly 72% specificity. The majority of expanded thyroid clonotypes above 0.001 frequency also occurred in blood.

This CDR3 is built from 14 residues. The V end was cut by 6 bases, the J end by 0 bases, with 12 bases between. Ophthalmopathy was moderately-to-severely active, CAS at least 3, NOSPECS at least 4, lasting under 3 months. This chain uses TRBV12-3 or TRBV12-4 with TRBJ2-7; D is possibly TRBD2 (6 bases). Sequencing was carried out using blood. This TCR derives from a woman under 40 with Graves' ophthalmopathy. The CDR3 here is CASSPLADSYEQYF. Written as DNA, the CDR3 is TGTGCCAGCAGCCCCTTAGCGGACTCCTACGAGCAGTACTTC.